This note documents a single T cell receptor (beta chain) sequence. Its target is not known. Mismatch with germline at one junction end may stem from a read error. Germline V CDR1 and CDR2: SGHAT, FQNNGV. The CDR3 runs to 13 residues. With roughly 540 ng total RNA as template and a constant-region primer, TCR beta cDNA was made. Researchers made the TCR beta libraries by running three nested multiplex PCR rounds with slightly modified ARM-PCR. Amplification in the first two PCR rounds was performed using TRBV1-TRBV30 forward primers and a C-beta reverse primer for 10 cycles each. A single record per CDR3 protein comes from TCRdb applying MiXCR to the multiplex PCR reads. The sample yields almost 200,000 distinct CDR3 sequences, 65% seen once. This specimen comes from a study of tumor-infiltrating lymphocytes in primary liver carcinoma. The study's findings and limits: Reduced overlap was seen in tumor-adjacent and tumor-blood pairs versus tumor region pairs. Samples, which were bulk and unsorted, did not allow CD4+ and CD8+ repertoires to be compared.

Unsorted whole blood yielded the blood RNA, and germline DNA was also extracted. The V call is TRBV11-2, the J call TRBJ2-5; possibly TRBD1 for D (5 bases). The sample taken for sequencing was peripheral blood. This TCR came from a woman aged 60-75 years with primary liver carcinoma and hepatitis B virus infection. CDR3 residues: CASSLESKGIQYF. The CDR3 DNA sequence: TGTGCCAGCAGCCTAGAGTCCAAGGGGATCCAGTACTTC.